The 11 T cell receptor beta chains reported below all come from one sample, sequenced in a study of CD8+CD57+ T cells in acquired aplastic anemia. Genomic DNA was employed as the template in profiling TCR beta VDJ and CDR3. TCRdb called the reads again in MiXCR, with one record for every CDR3 protein. The sample holds approximately 57,000 distinct CDR3 sequences; approximately 50% are singletons and the top ten take 16%. Individuals selected for sequencing had exhibited CD8+CD57+ cell expansion on flow cytometry. Material for sequencing was sorted CD4+, CD8+, or CD8+CD57+ T cells (not recorded which) from PBMCs. All receptors derive from a human donor with aplastic anemia.

This clonotype showed up many times. This chain connects TRBV4-2 to TRBJ1-3; TRBD1 agrees at 10 bases. V lost 4 bases, J lost 4 bases, and 7 bases stayed unmatched. The germline gives CDR1 LGHNA, CDR2 YNFKEQ. The CDR3 spans 16 residues. The CDR3, as DNA: TGTGCCAGCAGCCCAAGACAGGGGGCGCAGGGAAACACCATATATTTT. The encoded protein is CASSPRQGAQGNTIYF.

This clonotype was found many times. The chain employs TRBV19 and TRBJ1-1; 7 nucleotides line up with TRBD1. Germline CDR1 LNHDA, CDR2 SQIVND (reference sequence). This CDR3 comprises 13 residues. V lost 2 bases, J lost 7 bases, and 4 bases stayed unmatched. The CDR3 bases are TGTGCCAGTAGTATAAAGGGGGCGGGTGAAGCTTTCTTT. Its translation: CASSIKGAGEAFF. The full variable domain, in which reference TRBV19 and TRBJ1-1 provide the parts outside the CDR3, is DGGITQSPKYLFRKEGQNVTLSCEQNLNHDAMYWYRQDPGQGLRLIYYSQIVNDFQKGDIAEGYSVSREKKESFPLTVTSAQKNPTAFYLCASSIKGAGEAFFGQGTRLTVV.

This clonotype is medium-sized. The chain carries TRBV25-1 and TRBJ1-3; TRBD1 matches 7 bases. The ends lost 4 bases at V and 3 bases at J; junction bases unmatched: 9. The V gene's germline CDR1 is MGHDK and CDR2 SYGVNS. The CDR3 covers 16 residues. CDR3 sequence reads: CASSGTGPGGGNTIYF. Written as DNA, the CDR3 is TGTGCCAGCAGTGGGACAGGTCCCGGAGGTGGAAACACCATATATTTT.

The chain couples TRBV29-1 to TRBJ2-1; possibly TRBD2 for D (6 bases). The V end lost 5 bases, the J end lost 10 bases, and 12 bases lay between the germline ends. The CDR3 runs 11 residues. The germline gives CDR1 SQVTM, CDR2 ANQGSEA. The CDR3 DNA reads TGCAGCGTTAGACTAGTCTGGGAGCAGTTCTTC. Encoded protein: CSVRLVWEQFF.

This chain connects TRBV5-1 to TRBJ2-7; TRBD2 matches 11 bases. The CDR3 spans 15 residues. CDR1 is SGHRS and CDR2 is YFSETQ in the germline V gene. V was clipped by 5 bases and J by 5 bases; unmatched bases: 9. CDR3 bases: TGCGCCAGCAGAATTTCCGGGACTAGCGGCGACGAGCAGTACTTC. Amino acids: CASRISGTSGDEQYF.

This rearrangement joins TRBV7-8 to TRBJ2-7; D gene ambiguous. Looked up from germline, CDR1 is SGHVS and CDR2 is FQNEAQ. V was trimmed by 5 bases and J by 3 bases, leaving 11 bases between them. The CDR3 sequence is 13 residues long. CDR3 bases: TGTGCCAGCAGCCGTCAGACTCTCTACGAGCAGTACTTC. It yields the protein CASSRQTLYEQYF.

There are many counts of this clonotype. V and J are TRBV11-2 and TRBJ1-1; D is unresolved. Between the trimmed V and J ends, which lost 1 base and 1 base, there was a span of 13 bases. Germline V gene lookup returns CDR1 SGHAT and CDR2 FQNNGV. This CDR3 comprises 16 residues. The CDR3 DNA reads TGTGCCAGCAGCTTAGGAAAGGGCAGCGCGAACACTGAAGCTTTCTTT. It specifies CASSLGKGSANTEAFF.

The gene calls are TRBV12-3 or TRBV12-4 and TRBJ2-2, with 13 bases lining up with TRBD2. V shed 5 bases, J shed 6 bases, and the junction held 6 bases outside the gene matches. The CDR3 has 16 amino acids. For the CDR3, the DNA is TGTGCCAGCAGTCCAACTAGCGGGGGGGTGGCCGGGGAGCTGTTTTTT. Encoded protein: CASSPTSGGVAGELFF.

This clonotype was seen ten or more times. The chain couples TRBV4-3 to TRBJ2-7; 9 bases align to TRBD1. The CDR3 extends over 15 amino acids. J gave up 5 bases and V 1 base, and 6 bases lay outside the gene matches. Germline V gives CDR1 LGHNA, CDR2 YSLEER. The CDR3 DNA follows: TGCGCCAGCAGCCAAGGAACCCGGACAGGGGACGAGCAGTACTTC. This translates into CASSQGTRTGDEQYF.

This clonotype was detected only a few times. This rearrangement joins TRBV4-3 to TRBJ2-2, with 7 bases fitting TRBD1. Per the germline V gene, CDR1 is LGHNA and CDR2 is YSLEER. V trimming: 0 bases; J trimming: 1 base; junction bases outside the gene matches: 5. The CDR3 extends over 17 amino acids. The chain's CDR3 is CASSQDRRGLNTGELFF. The CDR3 nucleotides are TGCGCCAGCAGCCAAGATCGCAGGGGGTTGAACACCGGGGAGCTGTTTTTT.

This chain links TRBV29-1 with TRBJ2-3; the D is unclear. The CDR3 loop spans 11 amino acids. V was clipped by 5 bases and J by 3 bases, with 6 bases between them. Germline lookup yields CDR1 SQVTM and CDR2 ANQGSEA. Here the CDR3 DNA reads TGCAGCGTTTCCGTTACAGATACGCAGTATTTT. This sequence encodes CSVSVTDTQYF.